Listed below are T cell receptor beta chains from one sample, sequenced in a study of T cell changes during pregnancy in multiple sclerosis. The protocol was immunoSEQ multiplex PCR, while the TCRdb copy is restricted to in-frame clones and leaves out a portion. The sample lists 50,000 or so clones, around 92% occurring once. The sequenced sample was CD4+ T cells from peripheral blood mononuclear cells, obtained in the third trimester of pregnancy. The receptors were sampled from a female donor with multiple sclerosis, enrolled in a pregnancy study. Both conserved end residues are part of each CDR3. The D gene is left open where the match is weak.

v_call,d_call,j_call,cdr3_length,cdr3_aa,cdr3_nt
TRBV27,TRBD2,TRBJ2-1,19,CASSLRWGSGGALDNEQFF,TGTGCCAGCAGTTTACGGTGGGGTAGCGGGGGGGCACTAGACAATGAGCAGTTCTTC
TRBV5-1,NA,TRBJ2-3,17,CASSFTWRGPKGDTQYF,TGCGCCAGCAGCTTTACTTGGAGGGGGCCCAAAGGGGATACGCAGTATTTT
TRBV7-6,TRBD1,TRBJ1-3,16,CASSSLQGGSGNTIYF,TGTGCCAGCAGCTCCCTACAGGGGGGCTCCGGAAACACCATATATTTT
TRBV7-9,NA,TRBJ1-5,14,CASSEFSGNQPQHF,TGTGCCAGCTCGGAGTTTTCGGGCAATCAGCCCCAGCATTTT
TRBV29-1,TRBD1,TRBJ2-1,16,CSVAGTGVGHYNEQFF,TGCAGCGTCGCGGGGACAGGGGTAGGACACTACAATGAGCAGTTCTTC
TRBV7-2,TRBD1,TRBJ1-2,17,CASSLGTGDSLNYGYTF,TGTGCCAGCAGCTTAGGGACAGGGGATTCCCTTAACTATGGCTACACCTTC
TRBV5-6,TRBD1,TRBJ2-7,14,CASSSGTGRYEQYF,TGTGCCAGCAGCTCCGGGACAGGGCGCTACGAGCAGTACTTC
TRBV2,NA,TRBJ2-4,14,CASTENLAKNIQYF,TGTGCCAGCACGGAGAACTTAGCCAAAAACATTCAGTACTTC
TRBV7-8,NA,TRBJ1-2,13,CASSLDGWSGYTF,TGTGCCAGCAGCTTAGATGGGTGGAGTGGCTACACCTTC
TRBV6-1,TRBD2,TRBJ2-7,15,CASSEVQGGGYEQYF,TGTGCCAGCAGTGAAGTGCAGGGCGGGGGTTACGAGCAGTACTTC
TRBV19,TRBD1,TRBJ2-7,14,CASSIQGVYYEQYF,TGTGCCAGTAGTATCCAGGGGGTCTACTACGAGCAGTACTTC
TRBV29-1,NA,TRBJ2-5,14,CSVEGRGRGQTQYF,TGCAGCGTTGAAGGCCGGGGGCGGGGGCAGACCCAGTACTTC
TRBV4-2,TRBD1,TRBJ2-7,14,CASSLGAGGDEQYF,TGTGCCAGCAGCCTGGGGGCAGGGGGCGACGAGCAGTACTTC
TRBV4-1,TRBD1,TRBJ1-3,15,CASSSDRVTGNTIYF,TGCGCCAGCAGCTCGGACAGGGTGACTGGAAACACCATATATTTT
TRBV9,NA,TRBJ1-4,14,CASSVTNKNEKLFF,TGTGCCAGCAGCGTAACAAATAAAAATGAAAAACTGTTTTTT
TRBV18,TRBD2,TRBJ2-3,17,CASSPLPSGGARDTQYF,TGTGCCAGCTCACCACTCCCTAGCGGGGGGGCCCGAGATACGCAGTATTTT
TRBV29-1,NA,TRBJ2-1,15,CSGATGSSSYNEQFF,TGCAGCGGCGCCACAGGGTCGTCGAGTTACAATGAGCAGTTCTTC
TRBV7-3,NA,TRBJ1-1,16,CASSLGAAGEGTEAFF,TGTGCCAGCAGCTTAGGTGCGGCAGGGGAAGGGACTGAAGCTTTCTTT
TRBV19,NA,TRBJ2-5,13,CATNPPQGETQYF,TGTGCCACCAACCCCCCCCAGGGAGAGACCCAGTACTTC
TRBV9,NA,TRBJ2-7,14,CASSVGGLSYEQYF,TGTGCCAGCAGCGTAGGGGGGCTATCCTACGAGCAGTACTTC
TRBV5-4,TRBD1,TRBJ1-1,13,CASSRTGGTEAFF,TGTGCCAGCAGTCGGACAGGGGGCACTGAAGCTTTCTTT
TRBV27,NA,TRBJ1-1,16,CASSLRWHLGNTEAFF,TGTGCCAGCAGTCTGAGGTGGCACTTAGGGAACACTGAAGCTTTCTTT